Only a few counts were recorded for the clone carrying this T cell receptor beta chain. Its antigen is not known. The ends were cut back, 0 bases at V and 3 bases at J, with 10 bases in the middle. The CDR3 consists of 15 residues. Germline CDR1 LGHNA, CDR2 YSLEER. The sample belongs to a study of blood T cells in healthy people across ages. Study-level results: Roughly linearly, TCR beta diversity per million T cells fell as age increased. Fewer expanded clones and more diversity marked long-lived versus aged donors. The CMV status of each donor remained undetermined, and this could have confounded shifts in expanded clonotypes.

Using a J-beta primer mix together with a sample-barcoded 5' primer, a second PCR was run for about 7 to 12 cycles. Each cDNA molecule received a tag from a template-switch adaptor that had 12 random nucleotides. TCRdb ran MiXCR on the 5' RACE reads and lists one entry per CDR3 protein. Among under 850,000 distinct CDR3 sequences listed, under 40% were seen once. This TCR derives from a man aged 18 to 29 in good health. Sequencing was carried out using blood. The genes are TRBV4-3 and TRBJ2-3; possibly TRBD1 for D (6 bases). CDR3 in DNA: TGCGCCAGCAGCCAAGATGGACAGTCTACAGATACGCAGTATTTT. It translates to CASSQDGQSTDTQYF.